These 23 T cell receptor beta chains originate from one sample sequenced in a study of read filtering for tumor transcriptome and immune sequencing. From 300 to 400 ng of RNA, a library with molecular barcoded alpha/delta and beta/gamma adaptors was made. TCRdb analysed the reads with MiXCR anew, one entry per CDR3 protein. The sample contains around 65,000 distinct CDR3 sequences, about a fifth of which appear only once. Material for sequencing was a population of CD138-negative cells sorted from bone marrow. These receptors originate from a donor at least 40 years old with multiple myeloma.

This clonotype was found a few times. A much bigger clone sits one base away, suggesting this may be a read error. The chain couples TRBV28 to TRBJ2-7; 7 bases are shared with TRBD2. The germline CDR1 and CDR2 sequences are MDHEN and SYDVKM. The CDR3 has 14 residues. Germline trimming cut 3 bases from V and 4 bases from J; bases unmatched to any gene: 6. The CDR3 region is CASSFGGGVYEQYF. CDR3 sequence (DNA): TGTGCCAGCAGTTTTGGCGGGGGTGTGTACGAGCAGTACTTC.

Comment on this clonotype: One end of the junction varies from germline; a read error may be responsible. This chain's CDR3 is CASSIDTGDSYNVQFF. The CDR3, as DNA: TGTGCCAGCAGCATAGACACAGGGGACTCCTACAATGTGCAGTTCTTC. The chain recombines TRBV11-1 with TRBJ2-1, with D possibly TRBD1 on 7 matching bases. This CDR3 comprises 16 residues. The germline CDR1 and CDR2 sequences are SGHAT and FQDESV (reference sequence).

This clonotype was detected ten times or more. The V and J genes are TRBV28 and TRBJ2-1; the D is unclear. V lost 8 bases to trimming and J lost 6 bases, with 11 bases between them. Germline V gene data show CDR1 as MDHEN and CDR2 as SYDVKM. The CDR3 consists of 12 residues. CDR3 protein: CASGPARNEQFF. The CDR3 DNA reads as TGTGCCAGCGGACCAGCTCGCAATGAGCAGTTCTTC.

This clonotype was counted ten times or more. The gene calls are TRBV12-3 or TRBV12-4 and TRBJ2-1, with D possibly being TRBD1 (6 bases). This CDR3 is built from 16 residues. V lost 8 bases, J lost 1 base, and 18 bases lay in between. CDR3 amino acids: CASHLGAGGSYNEQFF. CDR3 coding DNA: TGTGCCAGCCACTTGGGGGCAGGTGGGTCCTACAATGAGCAGTTCTTC.

This clonotype occurred many times. The chain has TRBV6-5 and TRBJ2-7; 10 bases align to TRBD1. J lost 6 bases, V lost 4 bases, and 3 bases had no gene match. The CDR3 consists of 13 residues. Germline CDR1 MNHEY, CDR2 SVGAGI. CDR3 coding DNA: TGTGCCAGCAGTTCCGACAGGGGGCCCGAGCAGTACTTC. Translated, it gives CASSSDRGPEQYF.

This clonotype occurred many times. This chain links TRBV7-8 with TRBJ2-2, with a tentative D call TRBD1 (6 bases). Trimming stripped 1 base from V and 5 bases from J, with 11 bases between. Germline V gene data show CDR1 as SGHVS and CDR2 as FQNEAQ. The CDR3 has 15 residues. The CDR3 DNA reads as TGTGCCAGCAGCTTAGGCAACGACAGGACCGGGGAGCTGTTTTTT. Encoded protein: CASSLGNDRTGELFF. Together with reference TRBV7-8 and TRBJ2-2, the CDR3 gives the full variable domain: GAGVSQSPRYKVAKRGQDVALRCDPISGHVSLFWYQQALGQGPEFLTYFQNEAQLDKSGLPSDRFFAERPEGSVSTLKIQRTQQEDSAVYLCASSLGNDRTGELFFGEGSRLTVL.

This clonotype appeared many times. The CDR3 sequence: CASSASDSTDTQYF. In DNA, the CDR3 is TGCGCCAGCAGCGCATCGGACAGCACAGATACGCAGTATTTT. This chain links TRBV5-1 with TRBJ2-3; D unclear. Trimming left V 4 bases short and J 0 bases short, with 9 bases between. The CDR3 extends over 14 amino acids. Germline CDR1 and CDR2: SGHRS and YFSETQ.

This clonotype is a singleton in its sample. The DNA of the CDR3 is TGTGCCAGCGGCAGGGTCTCTGGAAACACCATATATTTT. Translation gives CASGRVSGNTIYF. The genes are TRBV6-5 and TRBJ1-3; perhaps TRBD1 as D (5 bases). V lost 8 bases and J lost 0, with 8 bases in between. The length of the CDR3 is 13 residues. Germline V lookup: CDR1 MNHEY, CDR2 SVGAGI.

This clonotype was recorded at least ten times. The chain carries TRBV29-1 and TRBJ2-7; either TRBD1 or TRBD2 may fit D (5 bases each). This CDR3 has 13 residues. V lost 3 bases and J 4 bases, leaving 13 bases between the germline ends. Looked up from germline, CDR1 is SQVTM and CDR2 is ANQGSEA. The CDR3 sequence is CSVEAGRAYEQYF. As DNA, the CDR3 is TGCAGCGTTGAGGCAGGGCGGGCGTACGAGCAGTACTTC.

This clonotype has more than one count but fewer than ten. This chain connects TRBV19 to TRBJ2-6; D unclear. V was shortened by 7 bases and J by 0 bases, with 7 bases between the two germline ends. The CDR3 loop spans 14 amino acids. CDR1 and CDR2 (germline): LNHDA, SQIVND (reference sequence). This CDR3 is CASKASSGANVLTF. Here the CDR3 DNA reads TGTGCCAGTAAGGCCAGCTCTGGGGCCAACGTCCTGACTTTC.

This clonotype has ten or more counts. The gene calls are TRBV24-1 and TRBJ2-1; D could derive from TRBD1 or TRBD2 (5 bases each). The V and J ends lost 1 base and 8 bases respectively, with 14 bases between them. The CDR3 consists of 15 residues. The germline V gene encodes CDR1 KGHDR and CDR2 SFDVKD. CDR3 nucleotide sequence: TGTGCCACCAGTGATTTCAGTGGGGGAATGCATGAGCAGTTCTTC. Its translation: CATSDFSGGMHEQFF.

In this sample, this clonotype turned up many times. This chain joins TRBV2 and TRBJ2-5; 13 bases are a match to TRBD2. Germline loops: CDR1 SNHLY, CDR2 FYNNEI. The V segment lost 1 base and the J segment 1 base; nucleotides outside the gene matches: 12. The CDR3 covers 20 residues. The CDR3 DNA sequence: TGTGCCAGCAGTGAAGAAGGATGGGAGACTAGCGGGGGGTTCCAAGAGACCCAGTACTTC. It codes for CASSEEGWETSGGFQETQYF.

Turning to this clonotype: A much larger clone sits a single nucleotide away, making a read error possible. Likely a read error: the CDR3 ends without its conserved phenylalanine or tryptophan. The V gene is TRBV5-1, the J gene TRBJ2-5; D possibly corresponds to TRBD1 (6 bases). The V gene lost 3 bases and the J gene lost 4 bases, with 13 bases spanning the gap. Germline V gene lookup returns CDR1 SGHRS and CDR2 YFSETQ. This CDR3 spans 14 amino acids. For the CDR3, the DNA is TGCGCCAGCAGCTCGGGACATTCGTCAGAGACCCAGTACTCC. Its translation: CASSSGHSSETQYS.

The chain combines TRBV19 with TRBJ2-1; a weak D match, TRBD2 (6 bases). This CDR3 spans 15 amino acids. Per the germline V gene, CDR1 is LNHDA and CDR2 is SQIVND (reference sequence). Trimming took 3 bases from V and 6 from J, leaving 15 bases between them. The CDR3 DNA reads TGTGCCAGTAGTATGGGGGACTCGGCTCGCAATGAGCAGTTCTTC. It is translated as CASSMGDSARNEQFF.

As regards this clonotype: In this CDR3 the conserved last residue, phenylalanine or tryptophan, is missing, so a read error is likely. The rearrangement joins TRBV2 to TRBJ2-5, with 11 bases that match TRBD1. Germline V CDR1 and CDR2: SNHLY, FYNNEI. With V trimmed by 6 bases and J by 4 bases, 4 bases remained unmatched. The CDR3 sequence is 14 residues long. The CDR3 protein is CASSRDRGAETQYS. CDR3 bases: TGTGCCAGCAGCCGGGACAGGGGGGCAGAGACCCAGTACTCC.

This clonotype has a count of ten or more. V usage is TRBV29-1 and J usage is TRBJ2-3; no definite D call. This CDR3 comprises 10 residues. Germline lookup yields CDR1 SQVTM and CDR2 ANQGSEA. Trimming cost V 8 bases and J 1 base, with 4 bases left between them. CDR3 amino acids: CSQGTDTQYF. As DNA, the CDR3 is TGCAGCCAAGGCACAGATACGCAGTATTTT.

This clonotype was recorded many times. The chain combines TRBV27 with TRBJ2-7, with D possibly TRBD1 on 6 matching bases. Germline-derived CDR1 and CDR2 are MNHEY and SMNVEV (reference sequence). Between the trimmed V and J ends, which lost 5 bases and 4 bases, there was a span of 18 bases. CDR3 length: 15 amino acids. The CDR3 loop reads CASSQQRGGQYEQYF. CDR3 nucleotide sequence: TGTGCCAGCAGTCAACAGAGAGGGGGTCAATACGAGCAGTACTTC.

This clonotype has more than one count but fewer than ten. V and J are TRBV20-1 and TRBJ2-7, with 8 positions matching TRBD2. This CDR3 has 11 amino acids. Germline V gene data show CDR1 as DFQATT and CDR2 as SNEGSKA (reference sequence). After removal of 4 bases from V and 6 bases from J, the junction contained 2 bases not matched to a gene. In DNA, the CDR3 is TGCAGTGCTACTACTAGCGGCGAGCAGTACTTC. Protein: CSATTSGEQYF.

This clonotype showed up many times. V and J are TRBV6-1 and TRBJ2-2; D is possibly TRBD1 (5 bases). This CDR3 has 14 amino acids. The germline gives CDR1 MNHNS, CDR2 SASEGT. Trimming removed 7 bases from V and 0 bases from J, with 9 bases in between. As DNA, the CDR3 is TGTGCCAGCAAGGGGTACTCGAACACCGGGGAGCTGTTTTTT. It encodes CASKGYSNTGELFF.

This clonotype has at least ten counts. This chain joins TRBV20-1 and TRBJ1-2; D not certain. Trimming stripped 2 bases from V and 5 bases from J, with 12 bases between. CDR3 length: 13 residues. The germline CDR1 and CDR2 sequences are DFQATT and SNEGSKA (reference sequence). In DNA, the CDR3 is TGCAGTGCTAGACCTGACTACCTTTATGGCTACACCTTC. It encodes CSARPDYLYGYTF.

Ten or more counts support this clonotype. DNA of the CDR3: TGTGCCAGCGCAAAGGGGGGGCTACAGCCCCAGCATTTT. Its protein product is CASAKGGLQPQHF. This chain links TRBV6-1 with TRBJ1-5; a possible D gene is TRBD1 (6 bases). This CDR3 region has 13 residues. The germline V gene encodes CDR1 MNHNS and CDR2 SASEGT. Trimming stripped 8 bases from V and 7 bases from J, with 15 bases between.

This clonotype has ten or more counts. The CDR3 coding sequence is TGCAGCCTTAGGACTAGCGGGGGGGTATACAATGAGCAGTTCTTC. Its protein product is CSLRTSGGVYNEQFF. The genes are TRBV20-1 and TRBJ2-1; 15 nucleotides align to TRBD2. The CDR3 spans 15 residues. Germline-derived CDR1 and CDR2 are DFQATT and SNEGSKA (reference sequence).

Details on this clonotype: Since a much larger clone is just one base distant, this may be a read error. V gene TRBV7-2 combines with J gene TRBJ2-5, with TRBD1 matching 9 bases. The J segment lost 5 bases and the V segment lost 6 bases, leaving 4 bases of the junction unmatched. Germline V gives CDR1 SGHTA, CDR2 FQGNSA. The length of the CDR3 is 13 residues. This CDR3 is CASRRTGAETQYF. CDR3 bases: TGTGCCAGCAGGAGGACAGGGGCTGAGACCCAGTACTTC.